This TCR beta chain was identified during a study of cytomegalovirus exposure and HLA in healthy donors. Findings and caveats of the study: The study put 150 or so TCR beta chains on its list as cytomegalovirus-associated.

With 5 bases clipped from V and 10 bases from J, the junction kept 14 bases outside the gene matches. The CDR3 is 14 residues long. CDR1 is SQVTM, CDR2 ANQGSEA, per germline. Of note for this clone: The antigen is undetermined.

The PCR made use of 60 Vbeta and 13 Jbeta primers. Clones were read by immunoSEQ multiplex PCR, and TCRdb kept only the in-frame ones, dropping some. The sample consists of about 140,000 clones, about four fifths of them appearing once. This sequence joins TRBV29-1 and TRBJ1-1; 9 bases map to TRBD1. The specimen was PBMCs. The receptor was isolated from a man aged 18 to 29 in good health and CMV-seropositive. The CDR3 coding sequence is TGCAGCGTTACTCTGGCCGGGACAGGGAGGGTAGCTTTCTTT. Its protein is CSVTLAGTGRVAFF. Full variable domain (missing parts from reference TRBV29-1 and TRBJ1-1): SAVISQKPSRDICQRGTSLTIQCQVDSQVTMMFWYRQQPGQSLTLIATANQGSEATYESGFVIDKFPISRPNLTFSTLTVSNMSPEDSSIYLCSVTLAGTGRVAFFGQGTRLTVV.